Listed below are T cell receptor beta chains from one sample, sequenced in a study of T-cell memory formation after mild COVID-19. TCRdb called the 5' RACE reads again in MiXCR, with one record for every CDR3 protein. The sample has under 200,000 distinct CDR3 sequences, about a third seen once. The sequencing sample was made of PBMCs or a T cell subset sorted from them (not recorded which). These receptors were taken from an adult woman who had mild COVID-19 (a few samples of this study predate the infection). Cell type and time point are not known. Each CDR3 is given with its conserved first and last residue. Each record gives: clone size, D gene, J gene, V gene, CDR3 protein, CDR3 DNA. A D gene is named only where the DNA matches it firmly. Only part of the rows carry a size: once, few, many, or a class if the clone is expanded.

abundance: -
d_gene: -
j_gene: TRBJ1-1
v_gene: TRBV7-8
CDR3aa: CASRPGPTRDTEAFF
CDR3nt: TGTGCCAGCAGACCGGGACCCACGAGAGACACTGAAGCTTTCTTT

abundance: -
d_gene: -
j_gene: TRBJ2-1
v_gene: TRBV11-2
CDR3aa: CASSSRRNEQFF
CDR3nt: TGTGCCAGCAGCTCCCGTCGTAATGAGCAGTTCTTC

abundance: -
d_gene: -
j_gene: TRBJ2-2
v_gene: TRBV9
CDR3aa: CASSSRTNTGELFF
CDR3nt: TGTGCCAGCAGCTCCCGGACTAACACCGGGGAGCTGTTTTTT

abundance: -
d_gene: TRBD1
j_gene: TRBJ2-2
v_gene: TRBV7-2
CDR3aa: CASSLSTGVWNTGELFF
CDR3nt: TGTGCCAGCAGCTTAAGTACAGGGGTGTGGAACACCGGGGAGCTGTTTTTT

abundance: -
d_gene: TRBD2
j_gene: TRBJ2-2
v_gene: TRBV7-2
CDR3aa: CATRGLADTGELFF
CDR3nt: TGTGCCACCCGTGGACTAGCGGACACCGGGGAGCTGTTTTTT

abundance: -
d_gene: TRBD1
j_gene: TRBJ2-7
v_gene: TRBV6-5
CDR3aa: CASSSSTGDRAYEQYF
CDR3nt: TGTGCCAGCAGTTCTTCCACCGGGGACAGGGCGTACGAGCAGTACTTC

abundance: -
d_gene: -
j_gene: TRBJ2-7
v_gene: TRBV20-1
CDR3aa: CSARQGGNYEQYF
CDR3nt: TGCAGTGCTAGACAGGGGGGGAATTACGAGCAGTACTTC

abundance: few
d_gene: -
j_gene: TRBJ2-2
v_gene: TRBV6-5
CDR3aa: CASSFAAPEPGELFF
CDR3nt: TGTGCCAGCAGTTTCGCGGCTCCCGAACCCGGGGAGCTGTTTTTT

abundance: -
d_gene: -
j_gene: TRBJ2-7
v_gene: TRBV27
CDR3aa: CASSLRATGTPYEQYF
CDR3nt: TGTGCCAGCAGTCTCAGGGCGACAGGGACTCCCTACGAGCAGTACTTC

abundance: -
d_gene: -
j_gene: TRBJ2-1
v_gene: TRBV20-1
CDR3aa: CSARDAGYPFGNEQFF
CDR3nt: TGCAGTGCTAGAGATGCTGGCTATCCGTTCGGCAATGAGCAGTTCTTC

abundance: -
d_gene: -
j_gene: TRBJ1-1
v_gene: TRBV5-1
CDR3aa: CASTLWGVLANTEAFF
CDR3nt: TGCGCCAGCACATTATGGGGCGTCTTGGCGAACACTGAAGCTTTCTTT

abundance: -
d_gene: TRBD2
j_gene: TRBJ2-3
v_gene: TRBV11-2
CDR3aa: CASSWGLAGVNTDTQYF
CDR3nt: TGTGCCAGCAGCTGGGGACTAGCGGGGGTCAACACAGATACGCAGTATTTT

abundance: few
d_gene: -
j_gene: TRBJ2-3
v_gene: TRBV10-3
CDR3aa: CAISHISTDTQYF
CDR3nt: TGTGCCATCAGCCATATAAGCACAGATACGCAGTATTTT

abundance: -
d_gene: -
j_gene: TRBJ1-2
v_gene: TRBV4-1
CDR3aa: CASSQVLDYGYTF
CDR3nt: TGCGCCAGCAGCCAAGTTCTAGACTATGGCTACACCTTC

abundance: once
d_gene: -
j_gene: TRBJ2-7
v_gene: TRBV3-1
CDR3aa: CASSPRLEGEQYF
CDR3nt: TGTGCCAGCAGCCCCAGACTAGAAGGAGAGCAGTACTTC

abundance: -
d_gene: -
j_gene: TRBJ2-3
v_gene: TRBV19
CDR3aa: CASSSEGSADTQYF
CDR3nt: TGTGCCAGTAGTTCAGAGGGGAGCGCAGATACGCAGTATTTT

abundance: few
d_gene: TRBD1
j_gene: TRBJ1-1
v_gene: TRBV15
CDR3aa: CATTGGIAEAFF
CDR3nt: TGTGCCACAACAGGGGGCATTGCTGAAGCTTTCTTT